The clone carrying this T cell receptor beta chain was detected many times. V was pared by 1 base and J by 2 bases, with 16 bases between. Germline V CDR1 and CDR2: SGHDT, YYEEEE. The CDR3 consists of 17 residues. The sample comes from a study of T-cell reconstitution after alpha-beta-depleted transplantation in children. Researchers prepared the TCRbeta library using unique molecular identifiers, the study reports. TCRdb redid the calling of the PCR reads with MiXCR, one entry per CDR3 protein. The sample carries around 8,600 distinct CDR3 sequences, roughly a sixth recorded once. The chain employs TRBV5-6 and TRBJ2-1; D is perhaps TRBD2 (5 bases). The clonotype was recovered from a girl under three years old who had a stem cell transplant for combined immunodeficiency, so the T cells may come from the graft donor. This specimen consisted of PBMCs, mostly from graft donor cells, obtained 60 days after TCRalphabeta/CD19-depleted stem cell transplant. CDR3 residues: CASSLPPLGGAYNEQFF. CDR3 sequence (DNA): TGTGCCAGCAGCTTGCCCCCCCTCGGAGGCGCCTACAATGAGCAGTTCTTC. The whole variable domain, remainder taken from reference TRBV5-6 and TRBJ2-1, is DAGVTQSPTHLIKTRGQQVTLRCSPKSGHDTVSWYQQALGQGPQFIFQYYEEEERQRGNFPDRFSGHQFPNYSSELNVNALLLGDSALYLCASSLPPLGGAYNEQFFGPGTRLTVL.